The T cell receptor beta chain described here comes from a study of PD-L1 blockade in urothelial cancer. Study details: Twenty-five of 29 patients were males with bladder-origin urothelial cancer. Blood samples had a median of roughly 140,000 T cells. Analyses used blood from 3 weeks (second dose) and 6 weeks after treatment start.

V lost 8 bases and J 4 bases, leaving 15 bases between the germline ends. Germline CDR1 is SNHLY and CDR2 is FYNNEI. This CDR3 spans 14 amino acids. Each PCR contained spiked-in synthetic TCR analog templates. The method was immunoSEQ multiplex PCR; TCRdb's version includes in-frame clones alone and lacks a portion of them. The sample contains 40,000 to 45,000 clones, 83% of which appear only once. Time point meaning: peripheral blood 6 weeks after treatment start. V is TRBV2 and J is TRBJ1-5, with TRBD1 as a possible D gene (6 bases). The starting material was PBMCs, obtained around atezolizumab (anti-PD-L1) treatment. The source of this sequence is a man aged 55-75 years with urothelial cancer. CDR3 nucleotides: TGTGCCAGCCAACGGAGGACAGCTAATCAGCCCCAGCATTTT. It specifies CASQRRTANQPQHF.